This entry is about one T cell receptor (beta chain). TCRdb's table, derived via immunoSEQ multiplex PCR, lists solely in-frame clones and lacks some. This sample carries around 70,000 clones, around 93% of them seen once, and the ten largest clones take approximately 0.25%. Trimming removed 0 bases from V and 5 bases from J, with 14 bases in between. The CDR3 contains 16 residues. Germline assignment: CDR1 SGHRS and CDR2 YFSETQ. This sample is drawn from a study of technical replicates of blood from a handful of donors. J is TRBJ1-4 and V is TRBV5-1; D is undetermined. The receptor was derived from a human donor in good health. The sample was T cells isolated from PBMCs. DNA of the CDR3: TGCGCCAGCAGCTTGGGTGCCGAGACACCGAATGAAAAACTGTTTTTT. As protein: CASSLGAETPNEKLFF.